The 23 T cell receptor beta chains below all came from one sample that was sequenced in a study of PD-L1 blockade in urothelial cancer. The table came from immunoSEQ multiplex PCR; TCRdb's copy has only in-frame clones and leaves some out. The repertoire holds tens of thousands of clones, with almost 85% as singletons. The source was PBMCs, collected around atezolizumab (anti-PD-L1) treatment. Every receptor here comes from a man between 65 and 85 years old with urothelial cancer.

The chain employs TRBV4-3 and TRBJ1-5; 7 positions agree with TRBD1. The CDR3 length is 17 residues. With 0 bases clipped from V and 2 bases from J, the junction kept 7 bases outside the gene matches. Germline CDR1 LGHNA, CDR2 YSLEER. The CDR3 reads CASSQEPPGGRNQPQHF. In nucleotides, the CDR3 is TGCGCCAGCAGCCAAGAGCCGCCAGGGGGTCGCAATCAGCCCCAGCATTTT.

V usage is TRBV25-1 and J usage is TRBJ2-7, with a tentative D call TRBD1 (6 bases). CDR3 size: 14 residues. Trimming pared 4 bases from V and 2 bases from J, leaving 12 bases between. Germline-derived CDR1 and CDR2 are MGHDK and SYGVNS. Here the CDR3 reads CASSGRQETYEQYF. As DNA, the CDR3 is TGTGCCAGCAGTGGACGACAGGAAACCTACGAGCAGTACTTC.

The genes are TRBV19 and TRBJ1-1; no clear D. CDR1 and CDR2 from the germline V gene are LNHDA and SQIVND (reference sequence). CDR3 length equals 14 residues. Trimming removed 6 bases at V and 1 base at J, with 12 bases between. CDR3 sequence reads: CASRRGQENTEAFF. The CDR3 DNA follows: TGTGCCAGTAGAAGAGGGCAGGAGAACACTGAAGCTTTCTTT.

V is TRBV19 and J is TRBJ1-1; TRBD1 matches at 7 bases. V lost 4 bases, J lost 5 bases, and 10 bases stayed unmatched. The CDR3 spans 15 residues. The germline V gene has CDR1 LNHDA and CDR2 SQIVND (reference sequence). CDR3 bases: TGTGCCAGTAGTACCTCAAGGGGGCTCCGTACTGAAGCTTTCTTT. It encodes CASSTSRGLRTEAFF.

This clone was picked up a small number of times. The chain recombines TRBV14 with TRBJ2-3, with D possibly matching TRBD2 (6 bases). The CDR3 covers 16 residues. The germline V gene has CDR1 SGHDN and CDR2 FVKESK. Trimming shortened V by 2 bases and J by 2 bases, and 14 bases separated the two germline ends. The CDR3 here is CASSQRRGYYTDTQYF. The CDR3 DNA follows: TGTGCCAGCAGCCAACGGCGGGGATACTACACAGATACGCAGTATTTT.

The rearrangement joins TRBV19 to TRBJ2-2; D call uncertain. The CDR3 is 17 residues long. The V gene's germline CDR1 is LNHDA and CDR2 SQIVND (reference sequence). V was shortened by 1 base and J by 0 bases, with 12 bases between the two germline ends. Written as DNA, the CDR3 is TGTGCCAGTAGTATAGGGGTGGGCCGACCGAACACCGGGGAGCTGTTTTTT. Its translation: CASSIGVGRPNTGELFF.

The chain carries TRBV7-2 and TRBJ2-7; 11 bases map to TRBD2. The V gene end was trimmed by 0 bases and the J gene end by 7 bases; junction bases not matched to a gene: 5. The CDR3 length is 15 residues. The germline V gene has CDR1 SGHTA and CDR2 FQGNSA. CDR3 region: CASSLASGRAGEQYF. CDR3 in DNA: TGTGCCAGCAGCTTAGCTAGCGGGAGGGCCGGGGAGCAGTACTTC.

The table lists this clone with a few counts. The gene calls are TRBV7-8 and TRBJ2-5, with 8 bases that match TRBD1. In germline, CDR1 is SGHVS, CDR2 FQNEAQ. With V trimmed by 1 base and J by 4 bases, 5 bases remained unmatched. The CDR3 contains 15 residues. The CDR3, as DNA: TGTGCCAGCAGCTTAGTTGGCAGGGGGCCAGAGACCCAGTACTTC. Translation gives CASSLVGRGPETQYF.

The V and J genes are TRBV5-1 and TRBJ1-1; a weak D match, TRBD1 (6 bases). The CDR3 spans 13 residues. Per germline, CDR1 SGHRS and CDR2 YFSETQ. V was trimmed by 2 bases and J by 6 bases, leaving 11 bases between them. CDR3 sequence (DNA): TGCGCCAGCAGCTTCACAGGGCGGCCTGAAGCTTTCTTT. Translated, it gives CASSFTGRPEAFF.

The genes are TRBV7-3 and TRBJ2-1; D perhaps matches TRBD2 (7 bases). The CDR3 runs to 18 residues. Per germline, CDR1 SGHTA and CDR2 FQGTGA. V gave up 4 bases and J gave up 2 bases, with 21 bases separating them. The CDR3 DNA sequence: TGTGCCAGCAGCTCCAACAGTGGGGGGGACATTACCTACAATGAGCAGTTCTTC. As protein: CASSSNSGGDITYNEQFF.

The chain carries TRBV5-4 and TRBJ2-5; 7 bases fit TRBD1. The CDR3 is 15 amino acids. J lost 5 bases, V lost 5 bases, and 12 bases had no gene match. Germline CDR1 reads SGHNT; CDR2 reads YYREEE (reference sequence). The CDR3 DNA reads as TGTGCCAGCAGGCGCGGCCAAACAGGGGTGGAGACCCAGTACTTC. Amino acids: CASRRGQTGVETQYF. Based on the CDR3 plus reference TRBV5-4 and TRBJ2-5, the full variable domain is ETGVTQSPTHLIKTRGQQVTLRCSSQSGHNTVSWYQQALGQGPQFIFQYYREEENGRGNFPPRFSGLQFPNYSSELNVNALELDDSALYLCASRRGQTGVETQYFGPGTRLLVL.

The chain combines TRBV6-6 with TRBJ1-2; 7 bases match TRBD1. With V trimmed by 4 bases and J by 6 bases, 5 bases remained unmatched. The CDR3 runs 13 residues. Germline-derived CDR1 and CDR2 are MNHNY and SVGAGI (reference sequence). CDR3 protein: CASSSRGEDGYTF. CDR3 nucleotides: TGTGCCAGCAGTTCCAGGGGGGAAGATGGCTACACCTTC.

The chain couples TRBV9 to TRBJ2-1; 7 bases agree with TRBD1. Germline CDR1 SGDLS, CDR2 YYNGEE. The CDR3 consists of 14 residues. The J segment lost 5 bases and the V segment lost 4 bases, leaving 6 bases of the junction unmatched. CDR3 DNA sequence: TGTGCCAGCAGCCCTCGGGACAGAAACAATGAGCAGTTCTTC. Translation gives CASSPRDRNNEQFF.

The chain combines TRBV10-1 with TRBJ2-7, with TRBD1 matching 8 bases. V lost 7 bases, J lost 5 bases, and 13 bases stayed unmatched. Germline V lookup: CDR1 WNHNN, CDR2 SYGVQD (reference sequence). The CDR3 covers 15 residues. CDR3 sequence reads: CASTRTGTLHDEQYF. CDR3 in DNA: TGCGCCAGCACGCGGACAGGGACTCTCCATGACGAGCAGTACTTC.

The CDR3 reads CASSLQGAQNQPQHF. CDR3 DNA sequence: TGTGCCAGTAGTTTACAGGGGGCGCAAAATCAGCCCCAGCATTTT. The J gene is TRBJ1-5, the V gene TRBV19, with 9 positions matching TRBD1. This CDR3 is 15 amino acids long. Germline values: CDR1 LNHDA, CDR2 SQIVND (reference sequence). The J segment lost 4 bases and the V segment lost 5 bases, leaving 6 bases of the junction unmatched.

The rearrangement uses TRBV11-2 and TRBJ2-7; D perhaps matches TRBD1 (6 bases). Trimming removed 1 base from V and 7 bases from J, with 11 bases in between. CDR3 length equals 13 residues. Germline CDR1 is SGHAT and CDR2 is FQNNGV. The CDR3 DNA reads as TGTGCCAGCAGCTTAGGGACAGTGGGGGAGCAGTACTTC. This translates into CASSLGTVGEQYF.

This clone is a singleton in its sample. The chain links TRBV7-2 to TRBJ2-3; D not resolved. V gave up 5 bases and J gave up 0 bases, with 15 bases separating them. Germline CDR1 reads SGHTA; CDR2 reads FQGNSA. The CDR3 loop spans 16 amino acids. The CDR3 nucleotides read TGTGCCAGCAGCCCTGCTAGACCTTACAGCACAGATACGCAGTATTTT. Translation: CASSPARPYSTDTQYF.

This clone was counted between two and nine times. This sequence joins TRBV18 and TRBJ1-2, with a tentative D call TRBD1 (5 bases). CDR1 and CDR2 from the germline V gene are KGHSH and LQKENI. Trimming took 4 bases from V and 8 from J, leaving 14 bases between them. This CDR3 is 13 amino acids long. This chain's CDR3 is CASSQQRGEGYTF. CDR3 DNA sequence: TGTGCCAGCTCACAGCAAAGGGGTGAAGGCTACACCTTC.

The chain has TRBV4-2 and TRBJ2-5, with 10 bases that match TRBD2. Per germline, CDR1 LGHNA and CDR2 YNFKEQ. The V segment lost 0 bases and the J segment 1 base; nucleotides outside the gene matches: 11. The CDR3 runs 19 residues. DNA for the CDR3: TGTGCCAGCAGCCAAGAAAGCCCCCACCTAGCGGGAGTCCAAGAGACCCAGTACTTC. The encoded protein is CASSQESPHLAGVQETQYF.

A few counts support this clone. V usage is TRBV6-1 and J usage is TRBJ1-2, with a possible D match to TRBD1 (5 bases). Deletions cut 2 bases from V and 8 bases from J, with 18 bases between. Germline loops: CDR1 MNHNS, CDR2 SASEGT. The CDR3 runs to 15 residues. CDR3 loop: CASSELGRVFEGYTF. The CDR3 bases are TGTGCCAGCAGTGAATTAGGCAGGGTATTCGAAGGCTACACCTTC.

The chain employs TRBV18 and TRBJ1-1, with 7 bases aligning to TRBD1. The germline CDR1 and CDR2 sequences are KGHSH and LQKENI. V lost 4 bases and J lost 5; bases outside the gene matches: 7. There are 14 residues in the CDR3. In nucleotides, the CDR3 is TGTGCCAGCTCACTCCAGACAGGGTCAACTGAAGCTTTCTTT. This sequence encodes CASSLQTGSTEAFF.

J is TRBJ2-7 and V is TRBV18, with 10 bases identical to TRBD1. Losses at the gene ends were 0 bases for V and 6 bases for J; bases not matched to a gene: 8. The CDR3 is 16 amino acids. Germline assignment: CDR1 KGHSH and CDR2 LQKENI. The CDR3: CASSPPSRQGASEQYF. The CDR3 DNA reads TGTGCCAGCTCACCACCGTCGAGACAGGGGGCGAGCGAGCAGTACTTC.

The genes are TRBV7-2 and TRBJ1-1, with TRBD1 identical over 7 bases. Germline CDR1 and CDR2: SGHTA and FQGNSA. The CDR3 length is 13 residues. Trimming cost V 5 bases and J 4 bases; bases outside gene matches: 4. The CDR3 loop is CASSLKGATEAFF. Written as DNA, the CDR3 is TGTGCCAGCAGCCTAAAGGGGGCCACTGAAGCTTTCTTT.